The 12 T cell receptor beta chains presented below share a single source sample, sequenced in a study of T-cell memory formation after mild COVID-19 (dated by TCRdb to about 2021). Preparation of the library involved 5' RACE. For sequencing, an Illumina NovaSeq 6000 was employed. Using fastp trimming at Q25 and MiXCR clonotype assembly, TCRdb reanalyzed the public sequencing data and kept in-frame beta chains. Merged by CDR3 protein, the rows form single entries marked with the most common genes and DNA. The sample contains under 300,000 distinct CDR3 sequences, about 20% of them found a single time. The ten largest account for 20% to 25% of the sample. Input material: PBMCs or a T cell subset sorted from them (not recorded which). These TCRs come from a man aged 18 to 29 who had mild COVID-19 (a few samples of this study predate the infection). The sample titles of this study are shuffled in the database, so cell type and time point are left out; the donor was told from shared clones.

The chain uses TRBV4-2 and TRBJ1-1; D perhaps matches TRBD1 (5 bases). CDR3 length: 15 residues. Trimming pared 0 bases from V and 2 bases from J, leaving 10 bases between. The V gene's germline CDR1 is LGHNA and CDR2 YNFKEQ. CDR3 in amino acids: CASSQDFTGNTEAFF. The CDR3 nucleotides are TGTGCCAGCAGCCAAGATTTTACAGGAAACACTGAAGCTTTCTTT.

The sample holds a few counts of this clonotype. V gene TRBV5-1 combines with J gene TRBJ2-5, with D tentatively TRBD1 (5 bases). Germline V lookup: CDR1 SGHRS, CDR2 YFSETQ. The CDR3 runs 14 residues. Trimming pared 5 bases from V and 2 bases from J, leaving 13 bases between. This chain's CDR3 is CASRPGYRQETQYF. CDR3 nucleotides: TGCGCCAGCAGACCCGGGTACAGGCAAGAGACCCAGTACTTC. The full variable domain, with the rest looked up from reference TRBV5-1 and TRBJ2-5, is KAGVTQTPRYLIKTRGQQVTLSCSPISGHRSVSWYQQTPGQGLQFLFEYFSETQRNKGNFPGRFSGRQFSNSRSEMNVSTLELGDSALYLCASRPGYRQETQYFGPGTRLLVL.

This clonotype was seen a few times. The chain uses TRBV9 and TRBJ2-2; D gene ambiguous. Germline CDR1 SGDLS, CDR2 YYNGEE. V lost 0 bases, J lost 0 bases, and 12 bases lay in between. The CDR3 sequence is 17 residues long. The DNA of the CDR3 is TGTGCCAGCAGCGTAGGACTCTCGGCGGCGAACACCGGGGAGCTGTTTTTT. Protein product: CASSVGLSAANTGELFF.

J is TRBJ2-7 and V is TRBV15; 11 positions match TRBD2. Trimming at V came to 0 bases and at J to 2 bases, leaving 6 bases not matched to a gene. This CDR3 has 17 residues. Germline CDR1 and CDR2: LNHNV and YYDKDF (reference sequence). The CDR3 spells CATSRDSGGAITYEQYF. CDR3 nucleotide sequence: TGTGCCACCAGCAGAGATAGCGGGGGGGCCATTACCTACGAGCAGTACTTC.

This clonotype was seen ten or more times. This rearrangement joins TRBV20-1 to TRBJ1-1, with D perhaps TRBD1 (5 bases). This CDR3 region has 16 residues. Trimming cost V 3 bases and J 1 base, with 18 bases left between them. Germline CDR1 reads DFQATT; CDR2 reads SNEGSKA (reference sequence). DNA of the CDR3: TGCAGTGCTAGTTGGTGGGGGATTAGGAGGAACACTGAAGCTTTCTTT. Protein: CSASWWGIRRNTEAFF.

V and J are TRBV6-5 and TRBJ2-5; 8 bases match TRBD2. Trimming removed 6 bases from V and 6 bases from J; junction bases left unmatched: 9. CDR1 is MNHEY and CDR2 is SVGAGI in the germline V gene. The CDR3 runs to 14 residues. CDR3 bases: TGTGCCAGCAGCCCACCCCCGGGGGGGAAGACCCAGTACTTC. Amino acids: CASSPPPGGKTQYF.

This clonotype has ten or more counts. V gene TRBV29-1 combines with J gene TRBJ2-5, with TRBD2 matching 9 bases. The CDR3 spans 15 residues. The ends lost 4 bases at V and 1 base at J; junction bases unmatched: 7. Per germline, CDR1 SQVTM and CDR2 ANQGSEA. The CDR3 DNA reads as TGCAGCGTTGGCGGGGGGGAGTATCGCCAAGAGACCCAGTACTTC. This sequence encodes CSVGGGEYRQETQYF.

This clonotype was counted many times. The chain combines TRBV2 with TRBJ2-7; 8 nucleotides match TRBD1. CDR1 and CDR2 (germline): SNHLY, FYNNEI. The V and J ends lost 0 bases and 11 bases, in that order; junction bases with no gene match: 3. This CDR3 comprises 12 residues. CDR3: CASSEAQGAEYF. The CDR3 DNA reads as TGTGCCAGCAGTGAAGCCCAGGGGGCAGAGTACTTC.

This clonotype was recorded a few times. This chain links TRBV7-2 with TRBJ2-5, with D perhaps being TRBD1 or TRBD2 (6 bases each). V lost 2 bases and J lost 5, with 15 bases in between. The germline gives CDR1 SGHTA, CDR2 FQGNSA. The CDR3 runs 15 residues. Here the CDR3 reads CASSLRGVRGETQYF. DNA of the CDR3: TGTGCCAGCAGCTTAAGGGGGGTCCGAGGGGAGACCCAGTACTTC.

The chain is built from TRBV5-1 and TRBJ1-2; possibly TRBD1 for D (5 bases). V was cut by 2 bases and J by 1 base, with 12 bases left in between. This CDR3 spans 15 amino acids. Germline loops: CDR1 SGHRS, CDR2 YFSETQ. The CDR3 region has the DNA TGCGCCAGCAGCTTCTCCCCGACAGTTAACTATGGCTACACCTTC. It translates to CASSFSPTVNYGYTF.

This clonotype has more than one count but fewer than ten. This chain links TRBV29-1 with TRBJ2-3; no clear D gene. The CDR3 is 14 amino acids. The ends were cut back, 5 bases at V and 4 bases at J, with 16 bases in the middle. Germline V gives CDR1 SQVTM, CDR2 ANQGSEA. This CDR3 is CSVNVANPADTQYF. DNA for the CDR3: TGCAGCGTTAATGTGGCCAACCCGGCAGATACGCAGTATTTT.

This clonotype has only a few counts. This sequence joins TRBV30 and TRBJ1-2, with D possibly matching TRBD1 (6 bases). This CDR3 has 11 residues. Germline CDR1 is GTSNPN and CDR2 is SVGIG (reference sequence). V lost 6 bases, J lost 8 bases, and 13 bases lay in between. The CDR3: CACDWGGGYTF. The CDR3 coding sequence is TGTGCCTGCGATTGGGGGGGCGGCTACACCTTC.